A single sample is the source of the 3 T cell receptor beta chains below, sequenced in a study of blood T cell repertoires in COVID-19 (dated by TCRdb to 2018 to 2020). The library was generated by the immunoSEQ multiplex PCR assay. TCRdb took this table from immuneACCESS and kept in-frame rearrangements with V and J called. Such tables lack part of the clones; where checked against another copy, unresolved V genes explain under half of the gap, and the rest is unexplained. This sample lists a few hundred thousand clones; around four fifths were detected once. 0.95% to 1.5% of the sample belongs to the ten largest clones. The sequenced sample consisted of peripheral blood. Source of these receptors: a woman in her forties or fifties with acute or convalescent COVID-19.

At least ten counts were recorded for this clone. V gene TRBV19 combines with J gene TRBJ1-2; 8 nucleotides line up with TRBD1. V was pared by 4 bases and J by 6 bases, with 4 bases of the junction left unmatched. This CDR3 region has 13 residues. The germline gives CDR1 LNHDA, CDR2 SQIVND (reference sequence). DNA for the CDR3: TGTGCCAGTAGTACGACAGGGGACCATGGCTACACCTTC. It translates to CASSTTGDHGYTF.

The rearrangement links TRBV30 to TRBJ2-5, with unresolved D. The CDR3 is 13 residues long. The germline V gene encodes CDR1 GTSNPN and CDR2 SVGIG (reference sequence). Trimming took off 3 bases at V and 5 bases at J, with 13 bases between the two ends. The CDR3: CAWSPWVGETQYF. The CDR3 bases are TGTGCCTGGAGCCCGTGGGTCGGGGAGACCCAGTACTTC.

The chain uses TRBV10-3 and TRBJ2-5, with D maybe TRBD2 (6 bases). This CDR3 has 19 residues. The germline gives CDR1 ENHRY, CDR2 SYGVKD. V gave up 4 bases and J gave up 0 bases, with 24 bases separating them. CDR3 region: CAISGAGNRATVDQETQYF. In DNA form, the CDR3 reads TGTGCCATCAGTGGGGCGGGGAATCGGGCGACGGTAGACCAAGAGACCCAGTACTTC.